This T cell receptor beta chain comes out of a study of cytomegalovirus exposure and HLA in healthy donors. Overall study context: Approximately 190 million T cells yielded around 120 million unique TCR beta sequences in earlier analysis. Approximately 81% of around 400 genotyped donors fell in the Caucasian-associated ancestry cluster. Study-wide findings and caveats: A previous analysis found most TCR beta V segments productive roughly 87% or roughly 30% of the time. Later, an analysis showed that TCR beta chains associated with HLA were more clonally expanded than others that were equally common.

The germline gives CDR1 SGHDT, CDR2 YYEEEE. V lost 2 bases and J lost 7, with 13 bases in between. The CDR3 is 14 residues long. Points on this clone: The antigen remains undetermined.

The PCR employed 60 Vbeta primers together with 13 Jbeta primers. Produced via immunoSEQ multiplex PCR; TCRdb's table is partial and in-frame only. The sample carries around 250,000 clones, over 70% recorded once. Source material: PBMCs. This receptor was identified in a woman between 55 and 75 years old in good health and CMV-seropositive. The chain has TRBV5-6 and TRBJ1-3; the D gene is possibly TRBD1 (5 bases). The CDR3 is CASSFGRARNTIYF. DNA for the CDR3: TGTGCCAGCAGCTTCGGCAGGGCCAGGAACACCATATATTTT.